A selection of T cell receptor beta chains follows, all from one sample in a study of blood T cell repertoires in COVID-19. Repertoires were generated with immunoSEQ multiplex PCR, while TCRdb's copy carries only in-frame clones and drops some. The sample carries about 84,000 clones, over 60% recorded once. Sequencing input: peripheral blood. The receptors originated from a man aged 65-85 years with acute or convalescent COVID-19. Each CDR3 is given with its conserved first and last residue. D genes are given only for firm matches. A clone size is listed for some rows: how often the clone was seen (once, few, many), or a class if it is expanded.

size	D	V	J	DNA	CDR3
once	TRBD1	TRBV5-6	TRBJ1-1	TGTGCCAGCAGCCCTGGGGTTGGGACAGGGCCCGAAGCTTTCTTT	CASSPGVGTGPEAFF
-	-	TRBV12-3/TRBV12-4	TRBJ2-2	TGTGCCAGCAGGCCCAGGGATACCGGGGAGCTGTTTTTT	CASRPRDTGELFF
-	-	TRBV30	TRBJ1-1	TGTGCCTGGAGTGCCGGGGAAGACACTGAAGCTTTCTTT	CAWSAGEDTEAFF
-	TRBD1	TRBV4-1	TRBJ2-2	TGCGCCAGCAGCCGCGGCGGTAGGGGGCCGGGCGGGGAGCTGTTTTTT	CASSRGGRGPGGELFF
-	-	TRBV7-2	TRBJ1-4	TGTGCCAGCAGCTTACGAGAGGGCGGAATTAATGAAAAACTGTTTTTT	CASSLREGGINEKLFF
-	TRBD2	TRBV19	TRBJ2-2	TGTGCCAGCCGGGCGGGGGGGTCGAACACCGGGGAGCTGTTTTTT	CASRAGGSNTGELFF
-	-	TRBV5-1	TRBJ2-3	TGCGCCAGCACCTTTGGCCCAGTACAGGGTACGCAGTATTTT	CASTFGPVQGTQYF
-	-	TRBV3-1/TRBV3-2	TRBJ1-4	TGTGCCAGCAGCCCCAACAGGCGTGAAAAACTGTTTTTT	CASSPNRREKLFF
-	-	TRBV19	TRBJ2-2	TGTGCCAGTAGTATAGCTTTCCCCGGGGAGCTGTTTTTT	CASSIAFPGELFF
-	TRBD1	TRBV19	TRBJ1-4	TGTGCCACCTCAGGGGGTTCGGCTAATGAAAAACTGTTTTTT	CATSGGSANEKLFF
medium-sized	TRBD2	TRBV30	TRBJ2-1	TGTGCCTGGAGTTTGGGCGCGGGGGGTGATTTCTTC	CAWSLGAGGDFF
few	TRBD1	TRBV5-8	TRBJ1-6	TGTGCCAGCGGGGACAGGGTTTCACCCCTCCACTTT	CASGDRVSPLHF
-	-	TRBV5-8	TRBJ1-5	TGTGCCAGCAGCTTGGCCGGACAGCTCCTACGGCCCCAGCATTTT	CASSLAGQLLRPQHF
-	TRBD1	TRBV5-1	TRBJ1-2	TGCGCCAGCAGCTTGGTGACAGGGAAGGGCGGTGGCTACACCTTC	CASSLVTGKGGGYTF
few	-	TRBV24-1	TRBJ2-3	TGTGCCACCAGTGATTTGGACTCGGAGTTCACAGATACGCAGTATTTT	CATSDLDSEFTDTQYF
-	-	TRBV6-6	TRBJ1-1	TGTGCCAGCACGACTACAGTGGGCACTGAAGCTTTCTTT	CASTTTVGTEAFF
once	-	TRBV5-1	TRBJ1-3	TGCGCCAGCAGCTTGGGACAGAACTGGGACATCTCTGGAAACACCATATATTTT	CASSLGQNWDISGNTIYF